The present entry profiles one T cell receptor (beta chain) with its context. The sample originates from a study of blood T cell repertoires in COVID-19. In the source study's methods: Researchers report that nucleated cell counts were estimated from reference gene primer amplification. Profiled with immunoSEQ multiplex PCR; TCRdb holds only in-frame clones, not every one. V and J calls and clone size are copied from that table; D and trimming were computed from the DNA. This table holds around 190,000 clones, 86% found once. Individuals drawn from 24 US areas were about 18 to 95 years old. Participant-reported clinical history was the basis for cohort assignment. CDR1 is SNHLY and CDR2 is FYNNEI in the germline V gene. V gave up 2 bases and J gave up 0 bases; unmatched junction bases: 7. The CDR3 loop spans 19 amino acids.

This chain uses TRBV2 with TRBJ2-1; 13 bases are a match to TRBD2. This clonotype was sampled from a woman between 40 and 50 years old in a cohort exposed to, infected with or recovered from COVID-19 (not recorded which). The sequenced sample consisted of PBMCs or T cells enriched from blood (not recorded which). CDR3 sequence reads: CASSEPWTSGSTSYNEQFF. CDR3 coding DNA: TGTGCCAGCAGTGAACCTTGGACTAGCGGGAGTACCTCCTACAATGAGCAGTTCTTC.